This T cell receptor beta chain comes out of a study of cytomegalovirus exposure and HLA in healthy donors (dated by TCRdb to 2017 to 2019). About the investigation overall: An earlier analysis of 587 of the donors reported approximately 290 Gb of sequence data and some 100 million unique TCR beta sequences from approximately 180 million T cells. Roughly 290 gigabases of sequencing data and approximately 92 million unique TCR sequences made up an early release that covered 500 to 700 HLA-typed donors. Among the roughly 390 genotyped donors, 81% belonged to the genetic ancestry cluster associated with self-reported Caucasian donors. The study was designed to test whether signatures of past pathogen exposure could be identified by cataloging public T cell receptors. The study used immunosequencing to profile the T cell repertoires of hundreds of subjects and linked those repertoires to cytomegalovirus serostatus. Along with the approximately 620-subject first cohort, a separate validation cohort of over a hundred different subjects was used. The study combined high-throughput TCR immunosequencing, statistical association of individual TCRs with disease status, and machine learning to predict cytomegalovirus infection status. A later analysis re-examined previously published TCR beta repertoires from more than 650 donors and added high-resolution HLA genotyping to investigate patterns of TCR occurrence. The later analysis used no new phenotypic data to find candidate immune exposures, relying instead on TCR beta sequences and their occurrence across donors. In an earlier analysis of a few hundred of the donors, high-throughput TCR beta sequencing was used to judge whether each TCR beta V gene segment behaved as functional or pseudogenic. Alongside the repertoire data, information on donor age, sex, ethnicity and CMV serostatus was compiled. A later genetic analysis used genome-wide SNP genotypes for about three fifths of the roughly 700 donors, treating that subset as a discovery cohort. Every discovery cohort repertoire had been produced on one sequencing platform. HLA typing covered class I and class II loci at four-digit resolution. Typing coverage varied by locus: about 629-640 donors for A, B, C, DRB1 and DQB1; around 560 for DQA1; approximately 610 for DPA1; some 470 for DPB1. Four or five DR-DQ haplotypes were handled as single units for association and clustering because linkage in the cohort was strong. Across approximately 400 genotyped donors of the cohort, an average of approximately 240,000 unique TCR beta nucleotide sequences per donor were sequenced, and 15% to 20% of those sequences were non-productive.

On this clone itself: No cognate antigen has been identified for it. Per-base qualities were not stored, and no clone one base away is much larger.

The full study reports these points: It was suggested by the authors that the approach could potentially be generalized to other disease states and immunological phenotypes. The study gave a list of more than 150 TCR beta chains associated with cytomegalovirus. Presence/absence analyses assumed roughly uniform sequencing depth across donors, an assumption that may not hold. Assigning TCR associations to individual alleles was difficult when HLA alleles, especially DR and DQ, strongly co-occurred. At a false discovery rate of 0.05, a later analysis linked around 17,000 TCR beta sequences to specific HLA alleles. Linkage disequilibrium might explain the correlated functional status among segregating V segments, but an unknown experimental factor could not be excluded. In vitro tests confirmed that a few of the cytomegalovirus-associated TCR beta chains recognize cytomegalovirus antigens. A later analysis reported that several top co-occurrence clusters appeared linked to parvovirus B19, influenza, CMV and Epstein-Barr virus. In a later analysis, HLA-associated TCR beta chains showed more clonal expansion and lower generation probabilities than non-associated chains that were equally common. While some public TCRs were present in many individuals, most TCR sequences turned up only very rarely across donors. Because counts were too low, about 17 rarely observed V segments, including chromosome 9 orphons, were excluded from the earlier analysis of several hundred of the donors. A later genetic analysis reported fewer N-insertions in productive TCRs among donors in an Asian-associated ancestry cluster than the roughly 650-donor mean. Some IMGT-functional V segments, including TRBV6-2 and TRBV6-3, could not be distinguished by the 87-base-pair reads and were therefore excluded. HLA typing was unavailable for some donors at each locus, so association tests used only the typed subset. A later genetic analysis associated a missense DCLRE1C variant with V-gene and J-gene trimming of TCR beta chains, and an independent cohort replicated the association. Most CMV-associated TCR beta chains appeared to be HLA-restricted in a later analysis, and the HLA associations seemed to be driven largely by CMV exposure. A further reported finding was that TCR beta sequences accurately predicted the HLA-A and HLA-B alleles for most subjects in the first cohort. The classifier was reported to diagnose cytomegalovirus status with high specificity and sensitivity in both the original and validation cohorts. A later analysis found that TCR association rates varied across HLA loci, with DRB1 alleles showing the most associated TCRs and HLA-C alleles the fewest. Broadly in line with IMGT annotations, most TCR beta V segments showed up in productive rearrangements about 87% or about 30% of the time in an earlier analysis of some 590 of the donors. For the cohort, immune exposure information was limited to CMV serostatus. In this cohort, only TCR beta chains were sequenced, and detectable features were limited by the absence of alpha or paired-chain data. A group of highly shared sequence variants was considered likely to be a technical artifact of the sequencing pipeline.

V and J are truncated by 6 bases and 4 bases respectively, leaving an intervening sequence of 28 bases. Looking up the germline V gene yields CDR1 LGHNA and CDR2 YSLEER. From the cysteine through the phenylalanine, the CDR3 covers 19 amino acids. Only the CDR3 portion is preserved as DNA: 57 bases, with reading frame beginning at the first base. Library construction relied on the immunoSEQ multiplex PCR assay. The multiplex PCR relied on a mix of 60 forward primers for TCR Vbeta segments and 13 reverse primers for TCR Jbeta segments. The CDR3 region of rearranged TCR beta genes was amplified from genomic DNA with a multiplex PCR assay. The Illumina HiSeq System was used to sequence the amplified TCR beta libraries as 87-base-pair reads. The paper's processing steps were these. A later analysis tallied roughly 80 million unique TCR beta chains across the 666 repertoires, and about 12 million of those chains were shared by two or more donors. Raw reads were error-corrected and collapsed into unique sequences by a nearest-neighbor algorithm in which closely related sequences were merged to remove PCR and sequencing errors. To assign V, D and J gene segments, CDR3 sequences were aligned to IMGT reference sequences. For a sequence to be retained, at least a six-nucleotide match to both a V gene segment and a J gene segment was required. Rearrangements were called productive when the CDR3 lacked stop codons and stayed in frame with V and J; all others were non-productive. CDR3 was defined by IMGT convention, running from the second conserved V-encoded cysteine to the conserved J-encoded phenylalanine. In an earlier analysis of more than 550 of the donors, sequences lacking an unambiguous match to a single V gene segment were excluded. An earlier analysis of some 610 of the donors called V segments functional above 56.7% productive rearrangements and segregating when the between-donor standard deviation exceeded 5%. A statistical classification framework was built to diagnose cytomegalovirus status from the catalog of TCR beta chain sequences. In a later analysis, V and J genes were assigned by comparing TCR nucleotide sequences against IMGT/GENE-DB human TR gene sequences. Using the TCRdist pipeline, a later analysis assigned CDR3 sequences along with most-parsimonious VDJ recombination scenarios. In a later analysis, each TCR beta chain was defined by its CDR3 amino acid sequence together with its V-gene family, and reads without a unique V-gene family were excluded. A later analysis removed 450 to 600 highly shared, low-generation-probability nucleotide sequences to deal with suspected cross-contamination and a sequencing artifact. A later analysis calculated a clonal expansion index for each public chain from normalized within-repertoire ranks of inferred template counts. A later analysis computed generation probabilities with a VDJ recombination model fitted to out-of-frame rearrangements, and checked the results against IGoR. A later analysis scored TCR-TCR, TCR-HLA and TCR-CMV co-occurrence with hypergeometric tests, applying a repertoire-size bias correction to TCR pairs. In a later analysis, false discovery rates were estimated by permuting HLA or CMV assignments 20 times. In a later analysis, co-occurring TCRs were grouped with DBSCAN, and TCRdist sequence similarity was added when clustering was performed within HLA-allele-positive subsets. Repertoires with fewer than 30,000 or more than 120,000 public chains were left out of co-occurrence clustering, as were four to six repertoires with anomalous nucleotide sharing. TCRdb holds this immuneACCESS table with in-frame rearrangements only. Some clones are missing; in checked studies, unresolved V genes explain under half, and the rest has no known cause. That table is the source of V, J and clone size, and D and trimming were worked out from the DNA. The sample includes 150,000 or so clones, with over 65% observed a single time. The ten largest clones add up to around 6.9% of the sample.

In total, roughly 670 healthy bone marrow donors made up the cohort. At the time of sampling, all cohort members were nominally healthy, though unrecorded immune exposures were likely present. The donor tested CMV seropositive, placing the donor among the 310 or so seropositive members of the cohort. A peripheral blood sample was provided by each donor, and peripheral blood mononuclear cells were used for TCR beta sequencing. Genomic DNA extraction from the blood cell samples was performed with the Qiagen DNeasy Blood Extraction Kit. Sequencing used PBMCs. The TCR originated in a man aged 35-49 years in good health and CMV-seropositive. The chain employs TRBV4-3 and TRBJ1-3; TRBD1 is a weak D gene call, 5 bases matching. Read as DNA, the sequence is TGCGCCAGCAGTCGCACTGACCGATTTTGGGGGGACGTCGGAAACACCATATATTTT. The resulting protein is CASSRTDRFWGDVGNTIYF.